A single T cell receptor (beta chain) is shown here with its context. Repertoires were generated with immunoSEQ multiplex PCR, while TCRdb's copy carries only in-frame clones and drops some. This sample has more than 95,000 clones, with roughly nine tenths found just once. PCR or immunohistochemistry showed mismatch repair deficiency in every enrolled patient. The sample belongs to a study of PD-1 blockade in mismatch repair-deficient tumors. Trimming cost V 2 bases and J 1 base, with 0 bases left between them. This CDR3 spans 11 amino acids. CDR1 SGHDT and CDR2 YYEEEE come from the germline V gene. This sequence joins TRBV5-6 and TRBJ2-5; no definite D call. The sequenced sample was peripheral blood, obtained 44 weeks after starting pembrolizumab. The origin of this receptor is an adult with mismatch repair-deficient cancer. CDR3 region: CASSFQETQYF. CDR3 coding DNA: TGTGCCAGCAGCTTCCAAGAGACCCAGTACTTC.